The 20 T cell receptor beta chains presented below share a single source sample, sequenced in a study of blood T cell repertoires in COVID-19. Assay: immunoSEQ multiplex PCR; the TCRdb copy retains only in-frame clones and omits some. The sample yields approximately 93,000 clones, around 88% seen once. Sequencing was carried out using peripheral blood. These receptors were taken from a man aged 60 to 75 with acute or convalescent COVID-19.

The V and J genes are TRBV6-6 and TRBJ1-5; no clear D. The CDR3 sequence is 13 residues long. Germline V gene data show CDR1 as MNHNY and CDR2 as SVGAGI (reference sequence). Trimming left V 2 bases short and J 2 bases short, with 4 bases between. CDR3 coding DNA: TGTGCCAGCAGTTACGAGGGCAATCAGCCCCAGCATTTT. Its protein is CASSYEGNQPQHF.

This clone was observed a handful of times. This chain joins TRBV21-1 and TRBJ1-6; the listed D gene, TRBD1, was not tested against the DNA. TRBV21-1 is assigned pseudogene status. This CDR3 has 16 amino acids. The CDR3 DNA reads TGTGCCAGCAGCAAGGGTCCGGGACAGGGGAATTCACCCCTCCACTTT. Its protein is CASSKGPGQGNSPLHF.

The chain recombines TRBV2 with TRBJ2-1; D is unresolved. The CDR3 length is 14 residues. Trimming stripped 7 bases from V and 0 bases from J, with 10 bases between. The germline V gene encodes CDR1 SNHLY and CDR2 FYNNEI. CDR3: CASKTPSSYNEQFF. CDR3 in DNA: TGTGCCAGCAAGACTCCAAGCTCCTACAATGAGCAGTTCTTC.

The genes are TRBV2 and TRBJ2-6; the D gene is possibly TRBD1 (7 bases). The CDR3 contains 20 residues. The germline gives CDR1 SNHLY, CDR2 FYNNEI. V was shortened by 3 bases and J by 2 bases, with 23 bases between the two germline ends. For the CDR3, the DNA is TGTGCCAGCAGTGACCTACAAAGCGGCAGGGGGGTTACTGGGGCCAACGTCCTGACTTTC. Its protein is CASSDLQSGRGVTGANVLTF.

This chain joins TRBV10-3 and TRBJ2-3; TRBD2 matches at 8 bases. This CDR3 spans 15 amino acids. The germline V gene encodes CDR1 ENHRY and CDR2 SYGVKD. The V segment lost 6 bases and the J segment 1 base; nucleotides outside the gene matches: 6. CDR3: CAISKGLVGTDTQYF. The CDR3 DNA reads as TGTGCCATCAGCAAGGGACTAGTAGGCACAGATACGCAGTATTTT.

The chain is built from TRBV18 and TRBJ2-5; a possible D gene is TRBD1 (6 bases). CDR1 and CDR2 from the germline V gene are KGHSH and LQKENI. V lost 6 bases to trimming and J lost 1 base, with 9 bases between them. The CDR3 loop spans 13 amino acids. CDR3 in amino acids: CASSLDSQETQYF. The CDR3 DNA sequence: TGTGCCAGCTCGCTGGACAGCCAAGAGACCCAGTACTTC.

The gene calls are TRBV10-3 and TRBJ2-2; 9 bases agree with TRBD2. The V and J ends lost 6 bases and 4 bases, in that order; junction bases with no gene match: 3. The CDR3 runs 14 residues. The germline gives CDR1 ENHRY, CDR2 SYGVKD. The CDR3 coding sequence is TGTGCCATCAGGTTAGCGGGAGTCACCGGGGAGCTGTTTTTT. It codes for CAIRLAGVTGELFF.

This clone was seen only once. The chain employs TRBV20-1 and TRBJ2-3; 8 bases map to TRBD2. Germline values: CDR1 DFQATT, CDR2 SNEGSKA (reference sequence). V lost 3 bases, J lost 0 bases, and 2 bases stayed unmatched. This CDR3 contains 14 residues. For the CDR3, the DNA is TGCAGTGCTAGTCAGCGGGAGAGCACAGATACGCAGTATTTT. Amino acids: CSASQRESTDTQYF.

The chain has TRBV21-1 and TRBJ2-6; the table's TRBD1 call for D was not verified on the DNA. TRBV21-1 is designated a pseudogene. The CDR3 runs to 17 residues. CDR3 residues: CASSKSGRGSGANVLTF. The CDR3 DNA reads TGTGCCAGCAGCAAAAGTGGCAGGGGCTCTGGGGCCAACGTCCTGACTTTC.

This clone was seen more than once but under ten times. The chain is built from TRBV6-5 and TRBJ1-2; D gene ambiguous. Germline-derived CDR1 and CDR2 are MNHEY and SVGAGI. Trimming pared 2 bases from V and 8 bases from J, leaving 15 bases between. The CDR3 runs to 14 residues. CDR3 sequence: CASSYGGGLGGYTF. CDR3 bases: TGTGCCAGCAGTTACGGTGGAGGCTTGGGGGGCTACACCTTC.

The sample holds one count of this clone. This chain's CDR3 is CASSLAGGQGISEQYF. In nucleotides, the CDR3 is TGCGCCAGCAGCTTGGCCGGGGGACAGGGGATTTCCGAGCAGTACTTC. V and J are TRBV5-1 and TRBJ2-7; TRBD1 matches at 10 bases. The CDR3 is 16 residues long. The V gene's germline CDR1 is SGHRS and CDR2 YFSETQ. V trimming: 0 bases; J trimming: 6 bases; junction bases outside the gene matches: 9. The entire variable domain, with the rest obtained from reference TRBV5-1 and TRBJ2-7, is as follows: KAGVTQTPRYLIKTRGQQVTLSCSPISGHRSVSWYQQTPGQGLQFLFEYFSETQRNKGNFPGRFSGRQFSNSRSEMNVSTLELGDSALYLCASSLAGGQGISEQYFGPGTRLTVT.

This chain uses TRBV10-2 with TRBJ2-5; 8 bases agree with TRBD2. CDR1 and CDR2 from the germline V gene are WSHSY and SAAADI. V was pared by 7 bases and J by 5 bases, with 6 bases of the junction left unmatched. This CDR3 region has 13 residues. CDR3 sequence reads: CASIAGPRETQYF. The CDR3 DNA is TGCGCCAGCATAGCGGGGCCGCGGGAGACCCAGTACTTC.

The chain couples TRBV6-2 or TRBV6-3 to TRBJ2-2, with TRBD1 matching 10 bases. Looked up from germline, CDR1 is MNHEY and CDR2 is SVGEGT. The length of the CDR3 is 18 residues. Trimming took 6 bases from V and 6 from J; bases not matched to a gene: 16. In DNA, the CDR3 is TGTGCCAGCAGCTTAAATTCCCCGGGACAGGGGCCTGCCGGGGAGCTGTTTTTT. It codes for CASSLNSPGQGPAGELFF.

The CDR3 sequence is CASSRGDRQQETQYF. The CDR3 DNA reads TGTGCCAGCAGCCGAGGGGACAGGCAACAAGAGACCCAGTACTTC. The chain joins TRBV9 to TRBJ2-5; TRBD1 matches 8 bases. V lost 4 bases, J lost 2 bases, and 7 bases stayed unmatched. Germline CDR1 reads SGDLS; CDR2 reads YYNGEE. The length of the CDR3 is 15 residues.

DNA for the CDR3: TGCGCCAGCAGCTTGGGGGGACTACCTAACTCCTACAATGAGCAGTTCTTC. Amino acid sequence: CASSLGGLPNSYNEQFF. The rearrangement joins TRBV5-1 to TRBJ2-1; 7 nucleotides agree with TRBD2. The CDR3 is made up of 17 amino acids. The germline CDR1 and CDR2 sequences are SGHRS and YFSETQ. Germline trimming cut 0 bases from V and 0 bases from J; bases unmatched to any gene: 6. The whole variable domain, filled in from reference TRBV5-1 and TRBJ2-1, reads KAGVTQTPRYLIKTRGQQVTLSCSPISGHRSVSWYQQTPGQGLQFLFEYFSETQRNKGNFPGRFSGRQFSNSRSEMNVSTLELGDSALYLCASSLGGLPNSYNEQFFGPGTRLTVL.

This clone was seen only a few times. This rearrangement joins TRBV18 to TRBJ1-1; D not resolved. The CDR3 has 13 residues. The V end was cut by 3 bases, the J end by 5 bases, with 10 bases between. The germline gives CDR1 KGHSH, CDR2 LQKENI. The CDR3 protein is CASSPDTGTEAFF. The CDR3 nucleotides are TGTGCCAGCTCACCCGACACGGGGACTGAAGCTTTCTTT.

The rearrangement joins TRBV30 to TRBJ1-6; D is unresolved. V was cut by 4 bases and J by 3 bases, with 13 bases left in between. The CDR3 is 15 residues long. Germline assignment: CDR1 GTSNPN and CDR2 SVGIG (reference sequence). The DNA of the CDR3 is TGTGCCTGGAAGGCCTCCGGGATCTATAATTCACCCCTCCACTTT. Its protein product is CAWKASGIYNSPLHF. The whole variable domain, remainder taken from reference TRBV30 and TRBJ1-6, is SQTIHQWPATLVQPVGSPLSLECTVEGTSNPNLYWYRQAAGRGLQLLFYSVGIGQISSEVPQNLSASRPQDRQFILSSKKLLLSDSGFYLCAWKASGIYNSPLHFGNGTRLTVT.

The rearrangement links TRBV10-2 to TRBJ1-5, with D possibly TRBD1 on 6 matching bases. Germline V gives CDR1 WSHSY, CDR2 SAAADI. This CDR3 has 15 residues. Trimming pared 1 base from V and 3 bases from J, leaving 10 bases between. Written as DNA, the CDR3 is TGCGCCAGCAGTGAGTGGACAGTTAACAATCAGCCCCAGCATTTT. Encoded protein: CASSEWTVNNQPQHF.

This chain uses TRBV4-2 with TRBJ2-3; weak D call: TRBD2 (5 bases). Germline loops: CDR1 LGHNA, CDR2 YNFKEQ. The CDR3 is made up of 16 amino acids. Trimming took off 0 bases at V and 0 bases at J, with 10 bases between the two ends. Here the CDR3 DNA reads TGTGCCAGCAGCCAAGATGGCGACTACAGCACAGATACGCAGTATTTT. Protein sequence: CASSQDGDYSTDTQYF.

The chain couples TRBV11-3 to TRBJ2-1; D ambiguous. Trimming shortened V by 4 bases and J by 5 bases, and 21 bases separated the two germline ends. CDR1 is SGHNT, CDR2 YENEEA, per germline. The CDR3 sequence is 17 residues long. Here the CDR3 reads CASSSTSLAERDNEQFF. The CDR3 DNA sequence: TGTGCCAGCAGCTCCACCTCTTTGGCGGAGAGAGACAATGAGCAGTTCTTC.